This T cell receptor beta chain was obtained from a study of T cell responses to AZD1222 COVID-19 vaccine. The study, taken as a whole, reports: Only 6 or 7 people who got AZD1222 tested seropositive at baseline.

With regard to this clone: Its specificity is unknown.

Clones were read by immunoSEQ multiplex PCR, and TCRdb kept only the in-frame ones, dropping some. Of 150,000 to 200,000 clones listed, 80% to 95% are singletons. CDR3 length: 17 residues. Germline CDR1 is SGHKS and CDR2 is YYEKEE (reference sequence). Unmatched junction bases numbered 11, after V lost 4 bases and J lost 3 bases. The TCR comes from an adult who received the AZD1222 COVID-19 vaccine. Sequenced here: peripheral blood, sampled 28 days after the second AZD1222 dose. The chain is built from TRBV5-5 and TRBJ1-4; 8 nucleotides align to TRBD1. The CDR3 DNA is TGTGCCAGCAGCCAGTCTCGACAGGGGCCATCTAATGAAAAACTGTTTTTT. It yields the protein CASSQSRQGPSNEKLFF.